The 26 T cell receptor beta chains below were found in one sample sequenced in a study of shared clonotypes between healthy human individuals. The protocol was immunoSEQ multiplex PCR, while the TCRdb copy is restricted to in-frame clones and leaves out a portion. This sample carries around 1.9 million clones, 93% of them seen once, and the ten largest clones take 1.5% to 2%. Only CD45RO-negative cells positively selected for CCR7 counted as naive CD8 cells, so terminally differentiated effector memory CD45RA+ cells were excluded. The material sequenced was naive CD8+ T cells from PBMCs. The receptors here all came from a man younger than 35 in good health. Some clones in this sample may be carry-over from other donors' samples.

The V and J genes are TRBV11-2 and TRBJ2-1; D tentatively reads TRBD1 or TRBD2 (5 bases each). Per germline, CDR1 SGHAT and CDR2 FQNNGV. The CDR3 extends over 17 amino acids. With 5 bases removed from V and 0 bases from J, the gap between germline ends came to 17 bases. CDR3 protein: CASSPHRGRSSYNEQFF. The CDR3 coding sequence is TGTGCCAGCAGCCCCCACCGGGGCCGGAGCTCCTACAATGAGCAGTTCTTC.

The chain joins TRBV9 to TRBJ2-3; TRBD2 is a possible D gene (5 bases). The V and J ends lost 3 bases and 0 bases respectively, with 11 bases between them. The CDR3 runs to 15 residues. From germline, CDR1 is SGDLS and CDR2 YYNGEE. The CDR3 loop reads CASSGERGSTDTQYF. CDR3 in DNA: TGTGCCAGCAGCGGAGAAAGAGGGAGCACAGATACGCAGTATTTT.

CDR3 bases: TGTGCCAGCACGGGGACTAGCGGCTCCTACGAGCAGTACTTC. Protein product: CASTGTSGSYEQYF. The genes are TRBV25-1 and TRBJ2-7, with 11 bases identical to TRBD2. The V gene's germline CDR1 is MGHDK and CDR2 SYGVNS. The trim removed 7 bases at V and 0 bases at J, leaving 2 bases unmatched. This CDR3 comprises 14 residues.

The genes are TRBV7-2 and TRBJ2-1; 11 nucleotides agree with TRBD2. The V gene end was trimmed by 9 bases and the J gene end by 8 bases; junction bases not matched to a gene: 9. The CDR3 length is 14 residues. Germline V lookup: CDR1 SGHTA, CDR2 FQGNSA. This CDR3 reads CASLAGGPWDEQFF. For the CDR3, the DNA is TGTGCCAGTTTAGCGGGAGGGCCTTGGGATGAGCAGTTCTTC.

The gene calls are TRBV5-6 and TRBJ2-3; D is possibly TRBD2 (7 bases). Trimming removed 6 bases from V and 7 bases from J, with 24 bases in between. The CDR3 is 16 amino acids. Per the germline V gene, CDR1 is SGHDT and CDR2 is YYEEEE. CDR3 sequence (DNA): TGTGCCAGCACCCGGCACGGGGAGGGGGAGCAGAATACGCAGTATTTT. It is translated as CASTRHGEGEQNTQYF. The full variable domain, rest sourced from reference TRBV5-6 and TRBJ2-3, is DAGVTQSPTHLIKTRGQQVTLRCSPKSGHDTVSWYQQALGQGPQFIFQYYEEEERQRGNFPDRFSGHQFPNYSSELNVNALLLGDSALYLCASTRHGEGEQNTQYFGPGTRLTVL.

This sequence joins TRBV4-1 and TRBJ1-1; TRBD1 might be the D (5 bases). Germline CDR1 reads MGHRA; CDR2 reads YSYEKL. The CDR3 spans 16 residues. V lost 1 base and J 0 bases, leaving 12 bases between the germline ends. In nucleotides, the CDR3 is TGCGCCAGCAGCCAAGTTGAAAGGGGTTTGAACACTGAAGCTTTCTTT. This sequence encodes CASSQVERGLNTEAFF.

V and J are TRBV4-1 and TRBJ1-2; 10 bases fit TRBD1. CDR3 length: 17 amino acids. Germline values: CDR1 MGHRA, CDR2 YSYEKL. The trim removed 3 bases at V and 2 bases at J, leaving 9 bases unmatched. The CDR3 nucleotides read TGCGCCAGCAGCCACGTTAAACCGGGACAGGGGAACTATGGCTACACCTTC. Encoded protein: CASSHVKPGQGNYGYTF.

The chain combines TRBV5-4 with TRBJ1-1; weak D call: TRBD1 (5 bases). Per the germline V gene, CDR1 is SGHNT and CDR2 is YYREEE (reference sequence). Trimming removed 2 bases from V and 1 base from J, with 9 bases in between. The CDR3 runs 14 residues. The CDR3 here is CASSFYRQNTEAFF. The CDR3 DNA follows: TGTGCCAGCAGCTTCTACAGGCAGAACACTGAAGCTTTCTTT.

Notes on this clone: The same CDR3 is also encoded by other DNA sequences in this sample. The chain has TRBV4-1 and TRBJ2-1; 7 bases are shared with TRBD1. The CDR3 has 15 amino acids. J gave up 0 bases and V 4 bases, and 3 bases lay outside the gene matches. Germline CDR1 and CDR2: MGHRA and YSYEKL. The CDR3 loop is CASSLAGGSYNEQFF. The CDR3 DNA follows: TGCGCCAGCAGCCTGGCAGGGGGCTCCTACAATGAGCAGTTCTTC.

J is TRBJ1-5 and V is TRBV21-1. TRBV21-1 is recorded as a pseudogene. This CDR3 comprises 15 residues. The CDR3 protein is CASNPPGSSNQPQHF. DNA of the CDR3: TGTGCCAGCAACCCCCCGGGATCAAGCAATCAGCCCCAGCATTTT.

Here the CDR3 DNA reads TGTGCCAGTAGTGTCGGCTCGGCCTACGAGCAGTACTTC. This gives the protein CASSVGSAYEQYF. This chain links TRBV19 with TRBJ2-7; D is uncertain. Per the germline V gene, CDR1 is LNHDA and CDR2 is SQIVND (reference sequence). CDR3 length: 13 amino acids. V was cut by 5 bases and J by 2 bases, with 10 bases left in between.

Note on this clone: Germline is not matched at one junction end, which may reflect a read error. The rearrangement joins TRBV14 to TRBJ2-7; TRBD1 matches at 9 bases. Germline V CDR1 and CDR2: SGHDN, FVKESK. The CDR3 loop spans 15 amino acids. This CDR3 reads CASRQGTGRPYEQYF. CDR3 coding DNA: TGTGCCAGCAGACAAGGGACAGGGAGGCCCTACGAGCAGTACTTC.

This clone was observed a single time. The chain couples TRBV14 to TRBJ2-7; TRBD1 matches at 9 bases. Per the germline V gene, CDR1 is SGHDN and CDR2 is FVKESK. V trimming: 6 bases; J trimming: 7 bases; junction bases outside the gene matches: 10. The CDR3 covers 14 residues. The CDR3 DNA follows: TGTGCCAGCAGTCCGGGACAGGGACGAGATGAGCAGTACTTC. Protein: CASSPGQGRDEQYF.

The CDR3 nucleotides read TGTGCCAGCAGCTTTCCGGGGTATAGCGACACTGAAGCTTTCTTT. Its protein is CASSFPGYSDTEAFF. V is TRBV7-9 and J is TRBJ1-1; D call uncertain. The CDR3 sequence is 15 residues long. Per the germline V gene, CDR1 is SEHNR and CDR2 is FQNEAQ (reference sequence). V lost 3 bases and J 3 bases, leaving 14 bases between the germline ends.

The gene calls are TRBV28 and TRBJ2-7; 7 bases line up with TRBD2. Unmatched junction bases numbered 1, after V lost 8 bases and J lost 3 bases. The CDR3 totals 11 residues. Per germline, CDR1 MDHEN and CDR2 SYDVKM. This chain's CDR3 is CASGGGYEQYF. The CDR3 nucleotides are TGTGCCAGCGGGGGGGGCTACGAGCAGTACTTC.

V is TRBV7-9 and J is TRBJ2-7, with a tentative D call TRBD2 (6 bases). V gave up 4 bases and J gave up 3 bases, with 13 bases separating them. Looked up from germline, CDR1 is SEHNR and CDR2 is FQNEAQ (reference sequence). The CDR3 totals 14 residues. CDR3 amino acids: CASSSTSTIYEQYF. The CDR3 bases are TGTGCCAGCAGCTCGACTAGTACCATCTACGAGCAGTACTTC. The entire variable domain, with the rest obtained from reference TRBV7-9 and TRBJ2-7, is as follows: DTGVSQNPRHKITKRGQNVTFRCDPISEHNRLYWYRQTLGQGPEFLTYFQNEAQLEKSRLLSDRFSAERPKGSFSTLEIQRTEQGDSAMYLCASSSTSTIYEQYFGPGTRLTVT.

The chain recombines TRBV4-3 with TRBJ2-4; TRBD1 aligns across 7 bases. V lost 1 base, J lost 9 bases, and 3 bases stayed unmatched. This CDR3 is built from 13 residues. Germline V lookup: CDR1 LGHNA, CDR2 YSLEER. This CDR3 is CASSQGSGGIQYF. DNA of the CDR3: TGCGCCAGCAGCCAAGGGTCAGGGGGCATTCAGTACTTC.

V usage is TRBV15 and J usage is TRBJ1-1; D not resolved. Germline V gene sequence: CDR1 LNHNV, CDR2 YYDKDF (reference sequence). The V end lost 6 bases, the J end lost 6 bases, and 11 bases lay between the germline ends. The length of the CDR3 is 12 residues. Written as DNA, the CDR3 is TGTGCCACCAGAGGAGAAGGATCTGAAGCTTTCTTT. It translates to CATRGEGSEAFF.

This clone was seen only once. The rearrangement links TRBV6-5 to TRBJ2-3; 7 bases align to TRBD1. The germline gives CDR1 MNHEY, CDR2 SVGAGI. J gave up 1 base and V 4 bases, and 8 bases lay outside the gene matches. The CDR3 runs to 16 residues. CDR3 protein: CASSFTTGTGTDTQYF. For the CDR3, the DNA is TGTGCCAGCAGTTTCACTACCGGGACAGGCACAGATACGCAGTATTTT.

The chain is built from TRBV15 and TRBJ1-2; a possible D gene is TRBD1 (6 bases). CDR3 length equals 16 residues. From germline, CDR1 is LNHNV and CDR2 YYDKDF (reference sequence). The V and J ends lost 3 bases and 4 bases respectively, with 18 bases between them. CDR3 nucleotide sequence: TGTGCCACCAGCAGGTCCAACAGGGACCCGGGCTATGGCTACACCTTC. This codes for CATSRSNRDPGYGYTF. The entire variable domain, with the rest obtained from reference TRBV15 and TRBJ1-2, is as follows: DAMVIQNPRYQVTQFGKPVTLSCSQTLNHNVMYWYQQKSSQAPKLLFHYYDKDFNNEADTPDNFQSRRPNTSFCFLDIRSPGLGDTAMYLCATSRSNRDPGYGYTFGSGTRLTVV.

V and J are TRBV13 and TRBJ1-5; 9 nucleotides match TRBD1. The ends lost 5 bases at V and 4 bases at J; junction bases unmatched: 3. The CDR3 spans 14 residues. Germline assignment: CDR1 PRHDT and CDR2 FYEKMQ (reference sequence). CDR3 amino acids: CASSVGQGNQPQHF. The CDR3 DNA sequence: TGTGCCAGCAGCGTCGGACAGGGGAATCAGCCCCAGCATTTT.

About this clone: The sample has other DNA sequences that encode this CDR3 too. The J gene is TRBJ2-7, the V gene TRBV2, with D hard to call. Germline CDR1 and CDR2: SNHLY and FYNNEI. Trimming took 6 bases from V and 3 from J, leaving 3 bases between them. This CDR3 has 10 amino acids. The DNA for the CDR3 is TGTGCCAGCAGAGACTACGAGCAGTACTTC. It is translated as CASRDYEQYF.

This clone was observed a single time. The chain combines TRBV28 with TRBJ2-7, with 8 bases identical to TRBD2. The V gene's germline CDR1 is MDHEN and CDR2 SYDVKM. This CDR3 region has 14 residues. The junction had 12 bases not matched to a gene; V was cut back by 7 bases and J by 7 bases. The DNA for the CDR3 is TGTGCCAGCAATGGGATCCGGGAGGGCCATGAGCAGTACTTC. Translating it yields CASNGIREGHEQYF.

This chain joins TRBV11-3 and TRBJ1-1; no definite D call. Trimming cost V 5 bases and J 2 bases, with 9 bases left between them. Per germline, CDR1 SGHNT and CDR2 YENEEA. There are 13 residues in the CDR3. CDR3 region: CASSLKVNTEAFF. The CDR3 nucleotides are TGTGCCAGCAGCCTCAAGGTCAACACTGAAGCTTTCTTT. The full variable domain, in which reference TRBV11-3 and TRBJ1-1 provide the parts outside the CDR3, is EAGVVQSPRYKIIEKKQPVAFWCNPISGHNTLYWYLQNLGQGPELLIRYENEEAVDDSQLPKDRFSAERLKGVDSTLKIQPAELGDSAVYLCASSLKVNTEAFFGQGTRLTVV.

This clone was counted a few times. V and J are TRBV14 and TRBJ1-1; D unresolved. CDR3 length: 14 residues. CDR1 is SGHDN, CDR2 FVKESK, per germline. Trimming left V 3 bases short and J 4 bases short, with 12 bases between. The CDR3 nucleotides are TGTGCCAGCAGCCAGGAAGATGCGAGCACTGAAGCTTTCTTT. Amino acid sequence: CASSQEDASTEAFF.

This chain joins TRBV28 and TRBJ1-1, with unresolved D. The CDR3 extends over 12 amino acids. CDR1 is MDHEN, CDR2 SYDVKM, per germline. Trimming pared 7 bases from V and 8 bases from J, leaving 14 bases between. The CDR3: CASTIGLGEAFF. In nucleotides, the CDR3 is TGTGCCAGCACCATTGGCCTGGGAGAAGCTTTCTTT.